This paragraph covers one T cell receptor beta chain sequence. What it recognizes is unknown. Other DNA sequences in this sample translate to the same CDR3. The data stem from a study of shared clonotypes between healthy human individuals. Regarding the study as a whole: In this cohort, only blood was sampled, and tissue repertoires likely differ.

This CDR3 is built from 11 residues. Germline V gene lookup returns CDR1 KGHSH and CDR2 LQKENI. Deletions cut 3 bases from V and 8 bases from J, with 7 bases between. Assay: immunoSEQ multiplex PCR; the TCRdb copy retains only in-frame clones and omits some. The table has some 2,000,000 clones, 95% seen once. V usage is TRBV18 and J usage is TRBJ1-2; D unresolved. The sample taken for sequencing was naive CD4+ T cells sorted from blood. Described subset: CD45RA+ positively selected. This TCR was sampled from a man aged 18 to 30 in good health. The CDR3 sequence: CASSPDSGYTF. The CDR3 DNA sequence: TGTGCCAGCTCACCCGATTCGGGCTACACCTTC. Full variable domain (outside the CDR3, taken from reference TRBV18 and TRBJ1-2): NAGVMQNPRHLVRRRGQEARLRCSPMKGHSHVYWYRQLPEEGLKFMVYLQKENIIDESGMPKERFSAEFPKEGPSILRIQQVVRGDSAAYFCASSPDSGYTFGSGTRLTVV.